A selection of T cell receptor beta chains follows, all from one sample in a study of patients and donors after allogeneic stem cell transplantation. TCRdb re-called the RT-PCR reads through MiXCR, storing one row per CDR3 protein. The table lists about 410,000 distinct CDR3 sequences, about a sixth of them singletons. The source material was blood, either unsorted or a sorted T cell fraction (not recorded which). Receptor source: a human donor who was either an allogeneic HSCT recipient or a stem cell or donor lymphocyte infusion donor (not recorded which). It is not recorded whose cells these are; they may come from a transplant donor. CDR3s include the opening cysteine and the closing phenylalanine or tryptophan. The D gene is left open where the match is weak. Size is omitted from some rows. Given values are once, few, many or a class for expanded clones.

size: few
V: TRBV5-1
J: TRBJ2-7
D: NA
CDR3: CASSLRRSSYEQYF
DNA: TGCGCCAGCAGCTTGCGGCGGAGCTCCTACGAGCAGTACTTC

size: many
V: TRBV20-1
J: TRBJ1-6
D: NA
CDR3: CSARDNPASSPLHF
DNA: TGCAGTGCTAGAGATAATCCGGCGAGTTCACCCCTCCACTTT

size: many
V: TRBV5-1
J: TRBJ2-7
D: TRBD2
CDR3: CASSLGRGYRSYEQYF
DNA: TGCGCCAGCAGCTTGGGGCGGGGGTACCGATCCTACGAGCAGTACTTC

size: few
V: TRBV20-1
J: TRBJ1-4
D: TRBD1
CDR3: CSAPTGTGREKLFF
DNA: TGCAGTGCCCCGACCGGGACAGGGAGAGAAAAACTGTTTTTT

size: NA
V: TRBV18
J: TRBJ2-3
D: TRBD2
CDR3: CASSPTGGNTDTQYF
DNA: TGTGCCAGCTCACCAACGGGGGGGAACACAGATACGCAGTATTTT

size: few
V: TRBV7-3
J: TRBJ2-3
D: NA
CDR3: CASSLGVEASTDTQYF
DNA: TGTGCCAGCAGCTTAGGGGTGGAAGCTAGCACAGATACGCAGTATTTT

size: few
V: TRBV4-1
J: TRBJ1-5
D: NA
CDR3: CASSQIPGTSNQPQHF
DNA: TGCGCCAGCAGCCAAATTCCGGGTACGAGCAATCAGCCCCAGCATTTT

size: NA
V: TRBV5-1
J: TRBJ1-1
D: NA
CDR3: CASSLIPKSGTEAFF
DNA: TGCGCCAGCAGCTTGATTCCTAAGTCGGGCACTGAAGCTTTCTTT

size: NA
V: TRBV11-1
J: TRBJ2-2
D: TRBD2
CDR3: CASSSTGLAGDPNTGELFF
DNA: TGTGCCAGCAGCTCCACGGGACTAGCGGGGGACCCGAACACCGGGGAGCTGTTTTTT

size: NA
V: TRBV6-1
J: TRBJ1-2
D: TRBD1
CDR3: CASTHRDRGDYGYTF
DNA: TGTGCCAGCACCCACCGGGACAGGGGAGACTATGGCTACACCTTC

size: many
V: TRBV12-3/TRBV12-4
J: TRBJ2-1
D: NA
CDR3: CASSHRGTQHNEQFF
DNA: TGTGCCAGCAGTCACCGGGGGACACAACACAATGAGCAGTTCTTC

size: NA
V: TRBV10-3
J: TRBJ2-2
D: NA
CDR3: CATTTSRELFF
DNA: TGTGCCACCACGACAAGCAGGGAGCTGTTTTTT

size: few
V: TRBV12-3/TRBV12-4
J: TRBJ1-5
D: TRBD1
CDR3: CASSHRDRVNRKSNQPQHF
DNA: TGTGCCAGCAGCCACCGGGACAGGGTGAATAGGAAGAGCAATCAGCCCCAGCATTTT

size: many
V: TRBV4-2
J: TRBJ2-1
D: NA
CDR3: CATTSGAYNEQFF
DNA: TGTGCCACCACCTCTGGGGCTTACAATGAGCAGTTCTTC

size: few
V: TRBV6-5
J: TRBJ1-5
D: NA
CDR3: CASSYAVNQPQHF
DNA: TGTGCCAGCAGTTACGCAGTCAATCAGCCCCAGCATTTT

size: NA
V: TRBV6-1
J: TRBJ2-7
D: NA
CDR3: CATYRWDFYEQYF
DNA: TGTGCCACTTACCGCTGGGACTTCTACGAGCAGTACTTC

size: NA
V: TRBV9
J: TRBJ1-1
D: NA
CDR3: CASSVAGTSNTEAFF
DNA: TGTGCCAGCAGCGTAGCCGGCACTTCGAACACTGAAGCTTTCTTT

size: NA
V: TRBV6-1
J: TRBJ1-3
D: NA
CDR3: CASSAALGVAGNTIYF
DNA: TGTGCCAGCAGTGCGGCGTTGGGAGTAGCTGGAAACACCATATATTTT

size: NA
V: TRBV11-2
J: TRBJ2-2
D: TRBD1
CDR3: CASSLVTGALNTGELFF
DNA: TGTGCCAGCAGCTTAGTCACAGGGGCCTTGAACACCGGGGAGCTGTTTTTT

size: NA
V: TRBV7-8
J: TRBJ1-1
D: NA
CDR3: CASSSGRAEAFF
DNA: TGTGCCAGCAGCTCAGGACGCGCTGAAGCTTTCTTT

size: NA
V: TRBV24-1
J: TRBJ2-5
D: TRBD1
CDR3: CATSDSTGGKGETQYF
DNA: TGTGCCACCAGTGATTCCACAGGGGGCAAGGGGGAGACCCAGTACTTC

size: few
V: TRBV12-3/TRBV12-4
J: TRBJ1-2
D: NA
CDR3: CASSLAGESIDGYTF
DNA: TGTGCCAGCAGTTTAGCCGGGGAGAGTATCGATGGCTACACCTTC

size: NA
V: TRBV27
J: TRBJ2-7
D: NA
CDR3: CASRLTDGQGLHEQYF
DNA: TGTGCCAGCAGGCTCACCGACGGGCAGGGGCTCCACGAGCAGTACTTC

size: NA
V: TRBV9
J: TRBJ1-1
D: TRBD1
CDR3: CASSVGLGGLDTEAFF
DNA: TGTGCCAGCAGCGTAGGTTTAGGGGGCTTGGACACTGAAGCTTTCTTT

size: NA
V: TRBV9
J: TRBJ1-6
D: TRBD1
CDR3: CASSEGALYNSPLHF
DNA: TGTGCCAGCAGCGAGGGGGCCCTTTATAATTCACCCCTCCACTTT

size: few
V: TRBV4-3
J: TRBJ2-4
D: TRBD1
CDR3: CASSPGTGGRVNIQYF
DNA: TGCGCCAGCAGCCCCGGGACAGGGGGCAGGGTAAACATTCAGTACTTC

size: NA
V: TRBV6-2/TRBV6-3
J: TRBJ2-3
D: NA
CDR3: CASSYSGINTDTQYF
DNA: TGTGCCAGCAGTTACTCGGGGATAAACACAGATACGCAGTATTTT

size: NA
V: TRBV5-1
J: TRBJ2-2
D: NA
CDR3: CASSLEGPSTGELFF
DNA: TGCGCCAGCAGCTTGGAAGGACCGAGCACCGGGGAGCTGTTTTTT

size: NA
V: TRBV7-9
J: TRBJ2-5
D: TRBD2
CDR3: CASSSGGIKTQYF
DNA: TGTGCCAGCAGTAGCGGGGGGATAAAGACCCAGTACTTC